The clone carrying this T cell receptor (beta chain) was seen many times. What it binds is not known. Axillary draining lymph nodes of breast cancer patients supplied the node samples. V was cut by 8 bases and J by 1 base, with 9 bases left in between. CDR3 size: 13 residues. Germline CDR1 reads MGHRA; CDR2 reads YSYEKL. The data derive from a study of breast tumors, draining lymph nodes, adjacent tissues. Study-level points and caveats: Luminal-like breast cancer showed significantly higher tumor–nontumor repertoire similarity than basal-like. Tumor T cell lymph node origin was a supported hypothesis, not proven. Tumors had less TCR diversity than lymph nodes, more than nontumor tissue. The data were judged consistent with most tumor T cells coming from lymph node and expanding in tumor.

TCRdb itself ran the multiplex PCR reads through MiXCR, one entry per CDR3 protein. The sample lists about 270,000 distinct CDR3 sequences, over 25% seen once, with roughly 1.2% in the top ten. The chain has TRBV4-1 and TRBJ2-1, with D tentatively TRBD1 (5 bases). The sequence was collected from a female donor with breast cancer. Some clones in this sample may be carry-over from other donors' samples. The sample was axillary lymph node tissue. The CDR3 nucleotides are TGCGCCAGCGGCAGGGATTCCTACAATGAGCAGTTCTTC. Protein sequence: CASGRDSYNEQFF.